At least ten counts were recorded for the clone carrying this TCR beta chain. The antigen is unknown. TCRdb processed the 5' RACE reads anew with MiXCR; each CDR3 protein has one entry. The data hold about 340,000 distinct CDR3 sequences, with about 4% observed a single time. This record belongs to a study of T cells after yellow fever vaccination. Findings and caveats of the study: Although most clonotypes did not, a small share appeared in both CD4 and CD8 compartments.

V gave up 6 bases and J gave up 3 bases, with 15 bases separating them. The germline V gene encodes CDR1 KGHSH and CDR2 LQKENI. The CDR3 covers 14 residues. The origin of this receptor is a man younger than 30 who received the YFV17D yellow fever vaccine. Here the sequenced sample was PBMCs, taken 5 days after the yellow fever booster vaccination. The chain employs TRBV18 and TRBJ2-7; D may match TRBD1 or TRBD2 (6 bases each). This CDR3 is CASSHGGGGYEQYF. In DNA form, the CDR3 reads TGTGCCAGCTCTCACGGAGGGGGAGGCTACGAGCAGTACTTC.